Listed below are T cell receptor beta chains from one sample, sequenced in a study of spatial heterogeneity in lung cancer. TCRdb re-derived calls from the 5' RACE reads in MiXCR, one entry per CDR3 protein. Of about 10,000 distinct CDR3 sequences in the sample, 10% to 15% were seen once. The specimen was lung tumor tissue, collected at surgery. The origin of the receptors is a male donor with early-stage non-small cell lung cancer. Each CDR3 is given with its conserved first and last residue. Each record gives: V gene, J gene, clone size, CDR3 protein. Rows give clone size only sometimes, using once, few, many, or a class for an expanded clone.

v_call: TRBV6-6
j_call: TRBJ2-3
clone_size: once
cdr3_aa: CASSYFTPGEIPSTDTQYF

v_call: TRBV6-5
j_call: TRBJ2-7
clone_size: many
cdr3_aa: CASSYRDRGTYEQYF

v_call: TRBV28
j_call: TRBJ2-6
clone_size: large
cdr3_aa: CASSSPSSNGANVLTF

v_call: TRBV12-3/TRBV12-4
j_call: TRBJ1-2
clone_size: few
cdr3_aa: CASSLDGPGNYGYTF

v_call: TRBV3-1
j_call: TRBJ2-1
clone_size: few
cdr3_aa: CASSQEWQGPNEQFF

v_call: TRBV2
j_call: TRBJ2-5
clone_size: large
cdr3_aa: CASIGYGTTQETQYF

v_call: TRBV10-3
j_call: TRBJ2-2
clone_size: -
cdr3_aa: CAINLGHHNTGELFF

v_call: TRBV7-9
j_call: TRBJ2-2
clone_size: medium-sized
cdr3_aa: CASSLGFSAGELFF

v_call: TRBV29-1
j_call: TRBJ2-7
clone_size: many
cdr3_aa: CSVVGDTYEQYF

v_call: TRBV21-1
j_call: TRBJ2-5
clone_size: -
cdr3_aa: CASSKAGQQETQYF

v_call: TRBV12-3/TRBV12-4
j_call: TRBJ2-1
clone_size: many
cdr3_aa: CASRGPGTSGRARSYNEQFF

v_call: TRBV4-2
j_call: TRBJ1-2
clone_size: many
cdr3_aa: CASSPKLDRGYGYTF

v_call: TRBV29-1
j_call: TRBJ1-5
clone_size: many
cdr3_aa: CSVEDWTYQRNQPQHF

v_call: TRBV3-1
j_call: TRBJ1-2
clone_size: many
cdr3_aa: CASSQGTESNYGYTF

v_call: TRBV12-3/TRBV12-4
j_call: TRBJ1-6
clone_size: medium-sized
cdr3_aa: CASSLAPGRNNSPLHF

v_call: TRBV11-3
j_call: TRBJ2-1
clone_size: medium-sized
cdr3_aa: CASENSGRGNEQFF

v_call: TRBV12-3/TRBV12-4
j_call: TRBJ1-2
clone_size: medium-sized
cdr3_aa: CASSLQGSYGYTF

v_call: TRBV29-1
j_call: TRBJ1-5
clone_size: medium-sized
cdr3_aa: CSVIIEGAGNQPQHF

v_call: TRBV7-9
j_call: TRBJ1-2
clone_size: many
cdr3_aa: CASSLAQSRPYGYTF

v_call: TRBV3-1
j_call: TRBJ2-5
clone_size: many
cdr3_aa: CASSQTGTSQETQYF

v_call: TRBV20-1
j_call: TRBJ2-7
clone_size: medium-sized
cdr3_aa: CSARFDSEQYF

v_call: TRBV9
j_call: TRBJ1-1
clone_size: -
cdr3_aa: CASSVRPGAGTEAFF

v_call: TRBV12-3/TRBV12-4
j_call: TRBJ2-1
clone_size: few
cdr3_aa: CASSSQGREQFF

v_call: TRBV6-2/TRBV6-3
j_call: TRBJ2-1
clone_size: medium-sized
cdr3_aa: CASSSTAYNEQFF

v_call: TRBV6-6
j_call: TRBJ2-7
clone_size: many
cdr3_aa: CASSYKGLNDEQYF

v_call: TRBV20-1
j_call: TRBJ2-3
clone_size: medium-sized
cdr3_aa: CSALSVPLTDTQYF

v_call: TRBV7-6
j_call: TRBJ1-6
clone_size: -
cdr3_aa: CASSIDGLNSPLHF

v_call: TRBV7-9
j_call: TRBJ1-1
clone_size: few
cdr3_aa: CASSPEFRGEAFF

v_call: TRBV11-1
j_call: TRBJ2-2
clone_size: many
cdr3_aa: CASRLPVGPGELFF

v_call: TRBV12-5
j_call: TRBJ2-4
clone_size: -
cdr3_aa: CASTSSNKNIQYF